Below are 8 T cell receptor beta chains sequenced from a single sample in a study of beta chain features in type 1 diabetes. TCRB transcripts that were expressed got sequenced, as all of the isolated RNA had been reverse transcribed. Assay: immunoSEQ multiplex PCR; the TCRdb copy retains only in-frame clones and omits some. The data hold roughly 350,000 clones, with 8% to 13% observed a single time. The sample comprised naive CD4+ T cells from blood. These receptors originate from a woman in her twenties or thirties in good health.

The rearrangement links TRBV7-2 to TRBJ2-1; possibly TRBD2 for D (7 bases). CDR1 is SGHTA, CDR2 FQGNSA, per germline. With 3 bases removed from V and 3 bases from J, the gap between germline ends came to 12 bases. The CDR3 is 15 residues long. CDR3 DNA: TGTGCCAGCAGCTTGGGGGGGGGCTACTACAATGAGCAGTTCTTC. Encoded protein: CASSLGGGYYNEQFF.

This clone was picked up one time. The rearrangement uses TRBV7-2 and TRBJ2-1, with 11 bases lining up with TRBD2. V trimming: 1 base; J trimming: 6 bases; junction bases outside the gene matches: 2. The germline V gene has CDR1 SGHTA and CDR2 FQGNSA. The CDR3 covers 15 residues. The DNA for the CDR3 is TGTGCCAGCAGCTTAGGGGGACTAGCGGCCAATGAGCAGTTCTTC. It yields the protein CASSLGGLAANEQFF.

This clone showed up just a few times. V usage is TRBV7-2 and J usage is TRBJ2-1; the match to TRBD2 covers 7 bases. The germline CDR1 and CDR2 sequences are SGHTA and FQGNSA. The CDR3 has 15 amino acids. With 1 base clipped from V and 4 bases from J, the junction kept 4 bases outside the gene matches. CDR3 in amino acids: CASSLGGSGYNEQFF. The CDR3 DNA sequence: TGTGCCAGCAGCTTAGGTGGTAGCGGGTACAATGAGCAGTTCTTC.

This clone was found a few times. V gene TRBV5-4 combines with J gene TRBJ2-5; 13 bases align to TRBD2. The V gene's germline CDR1 is SGHNT and CDR2 YYREEE (reference sequence). The CDR3 extends over 16 amino acids. The V segment lost 4 bases and the J segment 5 bases; nucleotides outside the gene matches: 8. CDR3 coding DNA: TGTGCCAGCAGCGGCAGACTAGCGGGAGGCCCGGAGACCCAGTACTTC. Encoded protein: CASSGRLAGGPETQYF.

This clone was counted a few times. The chain combines TRBV28 with TRBJ1-1; perhaps TRBD1 as D (5 bases). Germline V gene sequence: CDR1 MDHEN, CDR2 SYDVKM. Deletions cut 4 bases from V and 6 bases from J, with 9 bases between. The length of the CDR3 is 12 residues. DNA of the CDR3: TGTGCCAGCAGTTCACACAGGTCTGAAGCTTTCTTT. Translated, it gives CASSSHRSEAFF.

The sample holds a few counts of this clone. The V call is TRBV7-9, the J call TRBJ1-1, with TRBD1 matching over 9 bases. The germline gives CDR1 SEHNR, CDR2 FQNEAQ (reference sequence). This CDR3 region has 14 residues. J gave up 1 base and V 8 bases, and 5 bases lay outside the gene matches. The CDR3 nucleotides are TGTGCCAGCGGGGGGGGACAGGGGAACACTGAAGCTTTCTTT. Amino acids: CASGGGQGNTEAFF. The whole variable domain, remainder taken from reference TRBV7-9 and TRBJ1-1, is DTGVSQNPRHKITKRGQNVTFRCDPISEHNRLYWYRQTLGQGPEFLTYFQNEAQLEKSRLLSDRFSAERPKGSFSTLEIQRTEQGDSAMYLCASGGGQGNTEAFFGQGTRLTVV.

This clone has a handful of counts. The chain couples TRBV28 to TRBJ2-5; D might be TRBD2 (6 bases). Germline CDR1 and CDR2: MDHEN and SYDVKM. The CDR3 sequence is 15 residues long. V was trimmed by 2 bases and J by 1 base, leaving 11 bases between them. This CDR3 reads CASSLGGGLQETQYF. CDR3 in DNA: TGTGCCAGCAGTTTAGGTGGGGGACTCCAAGAGACCCAGTACTTC.

This clone was seen a handful of times. The V gene is TRBV11-3, the J gene TRBJ2-3; D ambiguous. There are 12 residues in the CDR3. The germline V gene has CDR1 SGHNT and CDR2 YENEEA. V lost 5 bases to trimming and J lost 2 bases, with 5 bases between them. The CDR3 DNA sequence: TGTGCCAGCAGCCACAACACAGATACGCAGTATTTT. Protein: CASSHNTDTQYF.